The 23 T cell receptor beta chains in this list originate from one sample, sequenced in a study of cytomegalovirus exposure and HLA in healthy donors. With 60 Vbeta and 13 Jbeta primers, the PCR was carried out. Using immunoSEQ multiplex PCR, the repertoire was profiled, and TCRdb retains in-frame clones only, with some absent. The sample contains roughly 140,000 clones, roughly 80% of which appear only once. Material for sequencing was PBMCs. Source of these receptors: a man aged 40-49 years in good health and CMV-seropositive.

The chain's CDR3 is CASSVATGGNYGYTF. The CDR3 DNA is TGTGCCAGCAGCGTAGCTACGGGAGGGAACTATGGCTACACCTTC. The chain links TRBV9 to TRBJ1-2; D unclear. V lost 0 bases and J 2 bases, leaving 11 bases between the germline ends. This CDR3 comprises 15 residues. CDR1 and CDR2 (germline): SGDLS, YYNGEE.

The rearrangement uses TRBV4-1 and TRBJ2-7; the D gene is possibly TRBD1 (6 bases). The V gene's germline CDR1 is MGHRA and CDR2 YSYEKL. V shed 6 bases and J shed 0 bases, with 12 bases lying between them. This CDR3 is 14 amino acids long. Here the CDR3 DNA reads TGCGCCAGCAGGGGGGCACCCAGCTCCTACGAGCAGTACTTC. Translated, it gives CASRGAPSSYEQYF.

This chain connects TRBV6-1 to TRBJ2-7, with 12 bases lining up with TRBD2. Germline V gives CDR1 MNHNS, CDR2 SASEGT. The CDR3 covers 18 residues. Trimming cost V 4 bases and J 0 bases; bases outside gene matches: 10. CDR3 nucleotides: TGTGCCAGCAGTGTTCTACTAGCGGGGGGCCGAAGCTCCTACGAGCAGTACTTC. Protein product: CASSVLLAGGRSSYEQYF.

The V and J genes are TRBV4-3 and TRBJ2-1, with 7 bases fitting TRBD2. CDR3 length equals 16 residues. With 0 bases clipped from V and 2 bases from J, the junction kept 4 bases outside the gene matches. Looked up from germline, CDR1 is LGHNA and CDR2 is YSLEER. The CDR3 loop is CASSQDWLAAYNEQFF. CDR3 DNA: TGCGCCAGCAGCCAAGATTGGCTAGCGGCCTACAATGAGCAGTTCTTC.

V usage is TRBV20-1 and J usage is TRBJ1-1; 7 bases are shared with TRBD1. V was clipped by 5 bases and J by 10 bases; unmatched bases: 1. The germline gives CDR1 DFQATT, CDR2 SNEGSKA (reference sequence). The CDR3 extends over 9 amino acids. The CDR3 loop reads CSAQGGAFF. CDR3 in DNA: TGCAGTGCTCAGGGGGGAGCTTTCTTT.

V and J are TRBV6-5 and TRBJ1-1; D is unclear. V dropped 6 bases and J dropped 8 bases, with 16 bases sitting between them. This CDR3 is built from 13 residues. CDR1 and CDR2 from the germline V gene are MNHEY and SVGAGI. For the CDR3, the DNA is TGTGCCAGCAGACCCCATAATACATGGGAAGCTTTCTTT. Protein product: CASRPHNTWEAFF.

This clone has only one observation. V usage is TRBV5-1 and J usage is TRBJ2-5; D is unresolved. The germline V and J ends were trimmed by 3 bases and 5 bases, with 8 bases remaining between them. This CDR3 is 12 amino acids long. Germline V gene sequence: CDR1 SGHRS, CDR2 YFSETQ. The CDR3 DNA follows: TGCGCCAGCAGCTCCCCTCTGGAGACCCAGTACTTC. Protein product: CASSSPLETQYF.

This rearrangement joins TRBV9 to TRBJ1-1; no clear D. The CDR3 length is 16 residues. Germline lookup yields CDR1 SGDLS and CDR2 YYNGEE. V lost 3 bases, J lost 1 base, and 16 bases lay in between. The CDR3 DNA is TGTGCCAGCAGCGGACGGGGATCCTGGGGGAACACTGAAGCTTTCTTT. Its protein product is CASSGRGSWGNTEAFF.

The J gene is TRBJ2-5, the V gene TRBV25-1, with D possibly matching TRBD2 (6 bases). Trimming shortened V by 1 base and J by 5 bases, and 8 bases separated the two germline ends. Germline CDR1 is MGHDK and CDR2 is SYGVNS. The length of the CDR3 is 13 residues. The CDR3 region has the DNA TGTGCCAGCAGTGAATCCGCGGGGGAGACCCAGTACTTC. It is translated as CASSESAGETQYF.

CDR3 nucleotides: TGTGCCAGTAGCCAGCGGGACGTGAGCAATCAGCCCCAGCATTTT. This gives the protein CASSQRDVSNQPQHF. The chain links TRBV19 to TRBJ1-5; a weak D match, TRBD1 (5 bases). This CDR3 is 15 amino acids long. V was shortened by 6 bases and J by 1 base, with 13 bases between the two germline ends. Germline V gives CDR1 LNHDA, CDR2 SQIVND (reference sequence).

The rearrangement uses TRBV19 and TRBJ2-5; 7 bases agree with TRBD1. Germline CDR1 LNHDA, CDR2 SQIVND (reference sequence). The CDR3 is 13 amino acids. Germline trimming cut 6 bases from V and 5 bases from J; bases unmatched to any gene: 6. The CDR3 region has the DNA TGTGCCAGTAGATTACAGGGGATGGAGACCCAGTACTTC. Translated, it gives CASRLQGMETQYF. Full variable domain (remainder filled in from reference TRBV19 and TRBJ2-5): DGGITQSPKYLFRKEGQNVTLSCEQNLNHDAMYWYRQDPGQGLRLIYYSQIVNDFQKGDIAEGYSVSREKKESFPLTVTSAQKNPTAFYLCASRLQGMETQYFGPGTRLLVL.

In its sample, this clone was seen once. The chain has TRBV19 and TRBJ1-6, with 7 bases fitting TRBD1. Germline CDR1 and CDR2: LNHDA and SQIVND (reference sequence). The CDR3 consists of 17 residues. V gave up 3 bases and J gave up 7 bases; unmatched junction bases: 12. CDR3 region: CASSMRTADRANSPLHF. Here the CDR3 DNA reads TGTGCCAGTAGTATGCGTACTGCTGACAGGGCGAATTCACCCCTCCACTTT. Using reference TRBV19 and TRBJ1-6 for the parts outside the CDR3, the full variable domain is DGGITQSPKYLFRKEGQNVTLSCEQNLNHDAMYWYRQDPGQGLRLIYYSQIVNDFQKGDIAEGYSVSREKKESFPLTVTSAQKNPTAFYLCASSMRTADRANSPLHFGNGTRLTVT.

V is TRBV27 and J is TRBJ1-5; D gene ambiguous. There are 15 residues in the CDR3. The germline gives CDR1 MNHEY, CDR2 SMNVEV (reference sequence). V lost 4 bases, J lost 0 bases, and 10 bases lay in between. CDR3 loop: CASSSGFSSNQPQHF. CDR3 coding DNA: TGTGCCAGCAGTTCCGGGTTCAGTAGCAATCAGCCCCAGCATTTT.

This clone appeared a few times. This sequence joins TRBV14 and TRBJ1-1; 9 bases line up with TRBD1. The germline gives CDR1 SGHDN, CDR2 FVKESK. V gave up 0 bases and J gave up 3 bases; unmatched junction bases: 14. CDR3 size: 19 residues. CDR3 coding DNA: TGTGCCAGCAGCCAAGATCGGTGGGCGACAGGGGGTCTGGACACTGAAGCTTTCTTT. Its translation is CASSQDRWATGGLDTEAFF.

For the CDR3, the DNA is TGTGCCAGCAGCTTAGGGCCGGGACTACGTGACGCTGAGCAGTTCTTC. Amino acids: CASSLGPGLRDAEQFF. The chain employs TRBV7-2 and TRBJ2-1; 7 bases are shared with TRBD2. The CDR3 extends over 16 amino acids. After removal of 1 base from V and 9 bases from J, the junction contained 12 bases not matched to a gene. Germline V CDR1 and CDR2: SGHTA, FQGNSA.

The chain recombines TRBV7-2 with TRBJ1-2, with TRBD1 matching 8 bases. V dropped 2 bases and J dropped 10; count of bases not matched to a gene: 18. CDR1 is SGHTA, CDR2 FQGNSA, per germline. This CDR3 is 17 amino acids long. The CDR3, as DNA: TGTGCCAGCAGCTTACCTCCTAGACGGACAGGGTCAGTCGACTACACCTTC. Protein sequence: CASSLPPRRTGSVDYTF. The variable domain in full, with the rest retrieved from reference TRBV7-2 and TRBJ1-2, is GAGVSQSPSNKVTEKGKDVELRCDPISGHTALYWYRQSLGQGLEFLIYFQGNSAPDKSGLPSDRFSAERTGGSVSTLTIQRTQQEDSAVYLCASSLPPRRTGSVDYTFGSGTRLTVV.

In this sample, this clone turned up a few times. This chain uses TRBV18 with TRBJ2-7, with TRBD2 matching over 11 bases. The germline V gene encodes CDR1 KGHSH and CDR2 LQKENI. There are 20 residues in the CDR3. Trimming took 4 bases from V and 0 from J; bases not matched to a gene: 17. CDR3 residues: CASSLISGLAAPNPSYEQYF. The CDR3 DNA follows: TGTGCCAGCTCACTCATTTCGGGACTAGCGGCGCCCAACCCCTCCTACGAGCAGTACTTC.

The gene calls are TRBV10-3 and TRBJ1-6; weak D call: TRBD1 (6 bases). V was pared by 11 bases and J by 13 bases, with 21 bases between. The germline CDR1 and CDR2 sequences are ENHRY and SYGVKD. There are 13 residues in the CDR3. CDR3 region: CAVWGGALSPLHF. The CDR3 bases are TGTGCCGTCTGGGGGGGCGCTTTATCCCCCCTCCACTTT.

This chain links TRBV7-2 with TRBJ2-2; 8 bases agree with TRBD1. CDR1 and CDR2 from the germline V gene are SGHTA and FQGNSA. The trim removed 0 bases at V and 7 bases at J, leaving 4 bases unmatched. This CDR3 is 15 amino acids long. CDR3 region: CASSLAQGGVGELFF. CDR3 sequence (DNA): TGTGCCAGCAGCTTAGCACAGGGGGGTGTCGGGGAGCTGTTTTTT.

This clone was recorded only once. The CDR3: CASSFPQGGTYEQYF. The CDR3 coding sequence is TGTGCCAGCAGCTTCCCACAGGGGGGAACCTACGAGCAGTACTTC. The genes are TRBV11-3 and TRBJ2-7, with 8 bases aligning to TRBD1. Germline-derived CDR1 and CDR2 are SGHNT and YENEEA. Losses at the gene ends were 3 bases for V and 2 bases for J; bases not matched to a gene: 6. The CDR3 is 15 amino acids.

The chain combines TRBV2 with TRBJ2-7; D might be TRBD1 (5 bases). CDR3 size: 12 residues. CDR1 and CDR2 (germline): SNHLY, FYNNEI. V was pared by 2 bases and J by 3 bases, with 5 bases between. The CDR3 loop reads CASSERGYEQYF. The CDR3 bases are TGTGCCAGCAGTGAAAGGGGCTACGAGCAGTACTTC.

The V call is TRBV5-1, the J call TRBJ2-3; D ambiguous. V lost 0 bases, J lost 0 bases, and 5 bases lay in between. The germline V gene encodes CDR1 SGHRS and CDR2 YFSETQ. This CDR3 spans 14 amino acids. The CDR3: CASSLERSTDTQYF. The CDR3 DNA sequence: TGCGCCAGCAGCTTGGAACGGAGCACAGATACGCAGTATTTT.

This sequence joins TRBV6-4 and TRBJ1-6; 9 bases are a match to TRBD1. The germline V gene has CDR1 MRHNA and CDR2 SNTAGT. V lost 8 bases to trimming and J lost 10 bases; unmatched junction nucleotides: 12. CDR3 length: 15 amino acids. The CDR3 sequence is CASSNADRGGSPLHF. The DNA for the CDR3 is TGTGCCAGCTCCAACGCCGACAGGGGGGGCTCACCCCTCCACTTT.